The 27 T cell receptor beta chains below come from one sample, sequenced in a study of T cells in localized non-small cell lung cancer. Libraries were prepared by immunoSEQ multiplex PCR; TCRdb keeps only in-frame clonotypes and omits some of them. Among about 700 clones, about 28% were seen once, and the ten largest hold around 13%. The sequencing here drew on normal lung tissue next to the tumor, taken before any cancer treatment. The receptors originated from a man aged 40-75 years with stage III lung adenocarcinoma.

This sequence joins TRBV23-1 and TRBJ2-7, with no clear D. TRBV23-1 is labeled an ORF, and its function is uncertain. This CDR3 has 13 amino acids. Deletions cut 6 bases from V and 7 bases from J, with 16 bases between. The CDR3 bases are TGCGCCAGCAGCCAAGAAGTGGGCCGGGAGCAGTACTTC. Its translation: CASSQEVGREQYF.

This clone turned up a few times. This rearrangement joins TRBV19 to TRBJ2-3; maybe TRBD2 (6 bases). V was pared by 5 bases and J by 4 bases, with 10 bases between. In germline, CDR1 is LNHDA, CDR2 SQIVND (reference sequence). The CDR3 is 13 amino acids. For the CDR3, the DNA is TGTGCCAGTAGTTTCGCTAGCGCAGATACGCAGTATTTT. Translating it yields CASSFASADTQYF.

This clone was observed a few times. V and J are TRBV11-3 and TRBJ2-5; D gene uncertain. Germline-derived CDR1 and CDR2 are SGHNT and YENEEA. This CDR3 is built from 15 residues. V shed 0 bases and J shed 4 bases, with 12 bases lying between them. CDR3 DNA sequence: TGTGCCAGCAGCTTAGAGCCACACCAAACAGAGACCCAGTACTTC. Residues: CASSLEPHQTETQYF.

The rearrangement joins TRBV19 to TRBJ2-3; 8 bases are shared with TRBD1. This CDR3 spans 15 amino acids. Germline trimming cut 3 bases from V and 3 bases from J; bases unmatched to any gene: 5. Germline V gives CDR1 LNHDA, CDR2 SQIVND (reference sequence). The CDR3 sequence: CASSIGQGSTDTQYF. In DNA, the CDR3 is TGTGCCAGTAGTATTGGACAGGGAAGTACAGATACGCAGTATTTT.

This clone has a handful of counts. The chain combines TRBV4-1 with TRBJ2-7; 9 positions match TRBD1. This CDR3 is 15 amino acids long. CDR1 is MGHRA, CDR2 YSYEKL, per germline. Trimming removed 2 bases from V and 5 bases from J; junction bases left unmatched: 7. This chain's CDR3 is CASSQHGDRAHEQYF. The CDR3, as DNA: TGCGCCAGCAGCCAACATGGGGACAGGGCCCACGAGCAGTACTTC.

The rearrangement joins TRBV10-2 to TRBJ1-1; D gene ambiguous. Per germline, CDR1 WSHSY and CDR2 SAAADI. The V and J ends lost 4 bases and 5 bases respectively, with 14 bases between them. The CDR3 length is 14 residues. The CDR3 sequence: CASSVLPPGTEAFF. The CDR3 region has the DNA TGCGCCAGCAGTGTCCTTCCACCCGGGACTGAAGCTTTCTTT.

The chain employs TRBV10-2 and TRBJ2-3, with D tentatively TRBD2 (6 bases). CDR1 is WSHSY and CDR2 is SAAADI in the germline V gene. The CDR3 loop spans 15 amino acids. Trimming left V 4 bases short and J 3 bases short, with 14 bases between. The CDR3 nucleotides read TGCGCCAGCAGTGGGGGGACTTTACTTACAGATACGCAGTATTTT. It translates to CASSGGTLLTDTQYF.

Worth noting for this clone: One end of the junction varies from germline; a read error may be responsible. The rearrangement uses TRBV6-8 and TRBJ2-2; TRBD2 agrees at 9 bases. Looked up from germline, CDR1 is MNHGY and CDR2 is SAAAGT. The CDR3 sequence is 17 residues long. The CDR3, as DNA: TGTGCCAGCAGTGACTCGATGCGGGAGGGGGACACCGGGGAGCTGTTTTTT. Translation gives CASSDSMREGDTGELFF.

This chain joins TRBV5-4 and TRBJ2-1; 11 nucleotides match TRBD2. This CDR3 comprises 16 residues. CDR1 and CDR2 from the germline V gene are SGHNT and YYREEE (reference sequence). V shed 8 bases and J 1 base; nucleotides not matched to a gene: 8. DNA of the CDR3: TGTGCCAGTTCCCTTAGCGGGAGGGGGTCCTACAATGAGCAGTTCTTC. Its translation is CASSLSGRGSYNEQFF.

This clone was detected once. V is TRBV19 and J is TRBJ2-6, with 11 nucleotides matching TRBD1. The V and J ends lost 5 bases and 0 bases, in that order; junction bases with no gene match: 0. Germline V CDR1 and CDR2: LNHDA, SQIVND (reference sequence). The CDR3 is 16 residues long. The CDR3 coding sequence is TGTGCCAGTAGTGGGACAGGGGGCTCTGGGGCCAACGTCCTGACTTTC. It yields the protein CASSGTGGSGANVLTF.

V is TRBV6-8 and J is TRBJ2-2; 9 bases line up with TRBD1. Trimming took 10 bases from V and 4 from J; bases not matched to a gene: 7. The CDR3 extends over 14 amino acids. The germline CDR1 and CDR2 sequences are MNHGY and SAAAGT. CDR3 amino acids: CANRDRDVTGELFF. CDR3 nucleotide sequence: TGTGCCAACCGGGACAGGGACGTCACCGGGGAGCTGTTTTTT.

The V and J genes are TRBV28 and TRBJ2-1; TRBD2 aligns across 11 bases. Losses at the gene ends were 7 bases for V and 12 bases for J; bases not matched to a gene: 8. Germline CDR1 reads MDHEN; CDR2 reads SYDVKM. The CDR3 consists of 13 residues. CDR3 nucleotide sequence: TGTGCCAGCAAAAATAGCGGGAGGGGCGGGCAGTTCTTC. Translated: CASKNSGRGGQFF.

The gene calls are TRBV18 and TRBJ1-3; D gene uncertain. CDR1 and CDR2 from the germline V gene are KGHSH and LQKENI. Trimming left V 2 bases short and J 4 bases short, with 9 bases between. The CDR3 length is 14 residues. This CDR3 is CASSPTDSGNTIYF. The CDR3 bases are TGTGCCAGCTCACCAACTGACTCCGGAAACACCATATATTTT.

The V gene is TRBV5-1, the J gene TRBJ1-4, with D tentatively TRBD1 (6 bases). Trimming pared 0 bases from V and 7 bases from J, leaving 10 bases between. The germline V gene has CDR1 SGHRS and CDR2 YFSETQ. The CDR3 length is 14 residues. Written as DNA, the CDR3 is TGCGCCAGCAGCTTGGGGTCAGGGGCTGAAAAACTGTTTTTT. Protein sequence: CASSLGSGAEKLFF.

This clone came up a few times. V gene TRBV11-3 combines with J gene TRBJ1-1; 8 bases align to TRBD1. Germline lookup yields CDR1 SGHNT and CDR2 YENEEA. CDR3 length: 15 amino acids. Trimming cost V 3 bases and J 7 bases; bases outside gene matches: 10. The CDR3 DNA reads as TGTGCCAGCAGCTTTACATCAGGGGGCGCGGGTGAAGCTTTCTTT. This sequence encodes CASSFTSGGAGEAFF.

The CDR3 bases are TGTGCCAGCACCTTCGGGACGGGCATCTCTGGGGCCAACGTCCTGACTTTC. Translation: CASTFGTGISGANVLTF. The genes are TRBV6-8 and TRBJ2-6; either TRBD1 or TRBD2 may supply D (5 bases each). Between the trimmed V and J ends, which lost 7 bases and 0 bases, there was a span of 16 bases. Per the germline V gene, CDR1 is MNHGY and CDR2 is SAAAGT. The CDR3 runs to 17 residues.

This chain uses TRBV19 with TRBJ1-5; D gene unclear. V lost 1 base and J lost 0, with 7 bases in between. This CDR3 is built from 15 residues. The germline V gene encodes CDR1 LNHDA and CDR2 SQIVND (reference sequence). Here the CDR3 DNA reads TGTGCCAGTAGTATAGGAACAAGTAGCAATCAGCCCCAGCATTTT. Translated: CASSIGTSSNQPQHF.

This clone was counted only a few times. The chain joins TRBV7-8 to TRBJ1-2; no reliable D call. CDR3 length: 13 amino acids. The V end was cut by 5 bases, the J end by 4 bases, with 11 bases between. The germline CDR1 and CDR2 sequences are SGHVS and FQNEAQ. The CDR3 nucleotides are TGTGCCAGCAGCAGGGCCCCGCTCTATGGCTACACCTTC. Its protein is CASSRAPLYGYTF.

The table lists this clone with a few counts. V is TRBV28 and J is TRBJ1-2, with D unresolved. This CDR3 contains 12 residues. CDR1 and CDR2 from the germline V gene are MDHEN and SYDVKM. V was clipped by 2 bases and J by 8 bases, with 9 bases between them. In DNA form, the CDR3 reads TGTGCCAGCAGTTTAGAGACGGTCGGCTACACCTTC. This translates into CASSLETVGYTF.

This clone has only a few counts. V and J are TRBV11-3 and TRBJ2-7; the D is unclear. Germline CDR1 SGHNT, CDR2 YENEEA. V was shortened by 3 bases and J by 7 bases, with 19 bases between the two germline ends. CDR3 length: 15 amino acids. This chain's CDR3 is CASSFWPGETREQYF. In DNA, the CDR3 is TGTGCCAGCAGCTTCTGGCCTGGAGAGACGCGGGAGCAGTACTTC.

This chain uses TRBV11-3 with TRBJ2-2; TRBD2 agrees at 9 bases. This CDR3 comprises 17 residues. Trimming cost V 7 bases and J 2 bases; bases outside gene matches: 11. Germline values: CDR1 SGHNT, CDR2 YENEEA. Here the CDR3 DNA reads TGTGCCAGCACCAGGGGGAATAGCGGGAGAAACACCGGGGAGCTGTTTTTT. Its protein product is CASTRGNSGRNTGELFF.

This clone has more than one count but fewer than ten. V gene TRBV6-8 combines with J gene TRBJ2-7; tentative D call: TRBD2 (6 bases). This CDR3 has 14 amino acids. V lost 8 bases, J lost 2 bases, and 16 bases lay in between. Per the germline V gene, CDR1 is MNHGY and CDR2 is SAAAGT. The CDR3: CASRKGTSAYEQYF. In nucleotides, the CDR3 is TGTGCCAGCCGGAAGGGGACTTCTGCCTACGAGCAGTACTTC.

The chain recombines TRBV28 with TRBJ1-1, with no clear D. V shed 4 bases and J shed 4 bases, with 22 bases lying between them. Germline CDR1 MDHEN, CDR2 SYDVKM. The length of the CDR3 is 17 residues. CDR3 nucleotide sequence: TGTGCCAGCAGTTCAACTACGACGCGGCAGGCCTTCACTGAAGCTTTCTTT. Protein: CASSSTTTRQAFTEAFF.

This clone is medium-sized by share. V and J are TRBV6-8 and TRBJ2-1; D gene ambiguous. This CDR3 has 15 amino acids. Germline V gene sequence: CDR1 MNHGY, CDR2 SAAAGT. V lost 5 bases and J lost 0, with 11 bases in between. CDR3 DNA sequence: TGTGCCAGCAGTCCGACCAGAAGCTCCTACAATGAGCAGTTCTTC. Protein: CASSPTRSSYNEQFF.

This clone was counted a few times. The junction shows a germline mismatch at one end, possibly a read error. The rearrangement joins TRBV10-3 to TRBJ2-2, with unresolved D. CDR3 size: 13 residues. Germline V lookup: CDR1 ENHRY, CDR2 SYGVKD. CDR3 protein: CASSERNTGELFF. The CDR3 nucleotides are TGTGCCAGCAGTGAGCGGAACACCGGGGAGCTGTTTTTT.

This clone was counted only a few times. This chain links TRBV12-5 with TRBJ2-1, with D perhaps matching TRBD2 (6 bases). Looked up from germline, CDR1 is LGHNT and CDR2 is FRNRAP. The CDR3 is 14 amino acids. This CDR3 is CASTAGSSYNEQFF. CDR3 DNA: TGTGCCAGCACTGCGGGGAGCTCCTACAATGAGCAGTTCTTC. Variable domain in full (rest from reference TRBV12-5 and TRBJ2-1): DARVTQTPRHKVTEMGQEVTMRCQPILGHNTVFWYRQTMMQGLELLAYFRNRAPLDDSGMPKDRFSAEMPDATLATLKIQPSEPRDSAVYFCASTAGSSYNEQFFGPGTRLTVL.

The table lists this clone with a few counts. The chain combines TRBV11-3 with TRBJ2-3, with 7 bases aligning to TRBD1. V shed 4 bases and J 3 bases; nucleotides not matched to a gene: 13. There are 17 residues in the CDR3. Germline V gene sequence: CDR1 SGHNT, CDR2 YENEEA. The CDR3 DNA reads TGTGCCAGCAGCTCCATGACAGGGAAGGAATGGACAGATACGCAGTATTTT. Encoded protein: CASSSMTGKEWTDTQYF.